The rows below give T cell receptor beta chains drawn from one sample of a study of blood T cells in healthy people across ages. MiXCR, applied by TCRdb to the 5' RACE reads, yields one record per CDR3 protein. This sample has about 650,000 distinct CDR3 sequences; about 34% occur once, and the top ten carry just over 15%. Sequenced material: blood. The receptors stem from a woman older than 75 in good health. CDR3s include the opening cysteine and the closing phenylalanine or tryptophan. Fields, in order: D gene, J gene, clone size, V gene, CDR3 DNA, CDR3 protein. D genes are given only for firm matches. Clone size is not always given. Where it is, it says once, few, many or a class for expanded clones.

>.|TRBJ2-3|.|TRBV20-1
TGCAGTGCTAGAGATCCGGGCGGGGACACAGATACGCAGTATTTT
CSARDPGGDTDTQYF
>.|TRBJ2-4|many|TRBV7-2
TGTGCCAGCAGCCCCCGCCGGGGCTCGGCCAAAAACATTCAGTACTTC
CASSPRRGSAKNIQYF
>.|TRBJ1-2|many|TRBV7-2
TGTGCCAGCAGCTTATTAAAAACCCCTAACTATGGCTACACCTTC
CASSLLKTPNYGYTF
>TRBD1|TRBJ2-3|many|TRBV7-2
TGTGCCAGCAGCTTAGGTCACAGGGGAGCCACAGATACGCAGTATTTT
CASSLGHRGATDTQYF
>.|TRBJ1-2|.|TRBV6-2/TRBV6-3
TGTGCCAGCAACCCCGAGGGGGTCAGGAGAAACTATGGCTACACCTTC
CASNPEGVRRNYGYTF
>TRBD2|TRBJ2-3|many|TRBV28
TGTGCCAGCAGTTTTAGCGGGGGGCTAGCAGATACGCAGTATTTT
CASSFSGGLADTQYF
>TRBD2|TRBJ2-7|many|TRBV6-5
TGTGCCAGCAGCGTCCGGCGGGGGGCCTACGAGCAGTACTTC
CASSVRRGAYEQYF
>.|TRBJ2-1|many|TRBV11-2
TGTGCCAGCAGCTTAAACCTGGCCATTAATGAGCAGTTCTTC
CASSLNLAINEQFF
>.|TRBJ2-6|many|TRBV12-3/TRBV12-4
TGTGCCAGCAGTCCCTTCCCTCCAGGTACCGGGGCCAACGTCCTGACTTTC
CASSPFPPGTGANVLTF
>.|TRBJ2-3|many|TRBV20-1
TGCAGTGCTAGGGGGAGTTGGTCGAATACGCAGTATTTT
CSARGSWSNTQYF
>.|TRBJ1-2|many|TRBV29-1
TGCAGCGCCCGGACGGACATTTATGGCTACACCTTC
CSARTDIYGYTF
>.|TRBJ2-3|.|TRBV6-6
TGTGCCAGCAGTTACGGGCTAGAGGTAGATACGCAGTATTTT
CASSYGLEVDTQYF
>TRBD2|TRBJ2-1|many|TRBV20-1
TGCAGTGCTAGGCCCCTAGCGGGGGCCTACAATGAGCAGTTCTTC
CSARPLAGAYNEQFF
>.|TRBJ1-6|few|TRBV6-6
TGTGCCAGCAGTTACACCCAGACAGTGAATAATTCACCCCTCCACTTT
CASSYTQTVNNSPLHF
>TRBD1|TRBJ2-6|many|TRBV7-2
TGTGCCAGCAGTTATACCGGGACAGGGGTATCTGGGGCCAACGTCCTGACTTTC
CASSYTGTGVSGANVLTF
>.|TRBJ2-7|.|TRBV2
TGTGCCAGCAGAGCGAAACCGAACGAGCAGTACTTC
CASRAKPNEQYF
>TRBD1|TRBJ1-2|many|TRBV7-8
TGTGCCAGCAGCGTAGCTCGGACAGGGGACTATGGCTACACCTTC
CASSVARTGDYGYTF
>.|TRBJ2-5|few|TRBV20-1
TGCAGTGCTAGACTCGCAGGACTAACCCACAATGAGCAGTACTTC
CSARLAGLTHNEQYF